One and the same sample provided the 21 T cell receptor beta chains below, sequenced in a study of OX40 agonist ivuxolimab in advanced cancers. Using immunoSEQ multiplex PCR, the repertoire was profiled, and TCRdb retains in-frame clones only, with some absent. Among about 64,000 clones listed, roughly 82% were seen once. The sequenced sample was CD4+ or CD8+ T cells sorted from blood, obtained in a trial of the OX40 agonist ivuxolimab. Receptor source: an adult with an advanced solid tumor such as melanoma, head and neck, liver or kidney cancer.

As to this clone: The sample contains more than one DNA sequence encoding this CDR3. V and J are TRBV19 and TRBJ2-2; 8 bases line up with TRBD1. CDR1 is LNHDA and CDR2 is SQIVND in the germline V gene (reference sequence). J was trimmed by 1 base and V by 5 bases; bases with no gene match: 3. The CDR3 runs to 15 residues. The CDR3 sequence: CASSPGQGNTGELFF. CDR3 bases: TGTGCCAGTAGTCCCGGACAGGGGAACACCGGGGAGCTGTTTTTT.

This clone was detected once. The V gene is TRBV18, the J gene TRBJ2-3; 13 nucleotides agree with TRBD2. V gave up 3 bases and J gave up 0 bases; unmatched junction bases: 9. Germline V gene lookup returns CDR1 KGHSH and CDR2 LQKENI. The CDR3 runs 19 residues. The CDR3 DNA reads as TGTGCCAGCTCACCGCGACTAGCGGGAGGCGAGGATAGCACAGATACGCAGTATTTT. This sequence encodes CASSPRLAGGEDSTDTQYF.

The V gene is TRBV27, the J gene TRBJ2-3; 9 bases line up with TRBD1. V shed 11 bases and J 4 bases; nucleotides not matched to a gene: 7. Germline V gives CDR1 MNHEY, CDR2 SMNVEV (reference sequence). This CDR3 region has 13 residues. The CDR3 loop reads CAVGTGYPDTQYF. In nucleotides, the CDR3 is TGTGCCGTCGGGACAGGGTACCCAGATACGCAGTATTTT.

The gene calls are TRBV7-3 and TRBJ2-3; TRBD2 might be the D (6 bases). The germline gives CDR1 SGHTA, CDR2 FQGTGA. The CDR3 spans 16 residues. Between the trimmed V and J ends, which lost 2 bases and 0 bases, there was a span of 12 bases. Here the CDR3 reads CASSLGTFPSTDTQYF. CDR3 nucleotide sequence: TGTGCCAGCAGCTTAGGGACTTTCCCTAGCACAGATACGCAGTATTTT.

The chain uses TRBV15 and TRBJ2-2; TRBD2 matches at 9 bases. The CDR3 is 17 residues long. Germline CDR1 reads LNHNV; CDR2 reads YYDKDF (reference sequence). Unmatched junction bases numbered 9, after V lost 1 base and J lost 6 bases. In nucleotides, the CDR3 is TGTGCCACCAGCAGAGTTATTAGCGGGAGTTCGGCCGGGGAGCTGTTTTTT. It specifies CATSRVISGSSAGELFF.

J is TRBJ1-2 and V is TRBV19; 8 bases are a match to TRBD1. Germline-derived CDR1 and CDR2 are LNHDA and SQIVND (reference sequence). The CDR3 spans 14 residues. Germline trimming cut 3 bases from V and 6 bases from J; bases unmatched to any gene: 6. The CDR3 reads CASSMAAGGDGYTF. In DNA, the CDR3 is TGTGCCAGTAGTATGGCGGCAGGGGGCGATGGCTACACCTTC. The full variable domain, completed using reference TRBV19 and TRBJ1-2, is DGGITQSPKYLFRKEGQNVTLSCEQNLNHDAMYWYRQDPGQGLRLIYYSQIVNDFQKGDIAEGYSVSREKKESFPLTVTSAQKNPTAFYLCASSMAAGGDGYTFGSGTRLTVV.

V usage is TRBV5-1 and J usage is TRBJ2-7; D is unresolved. Deletions cut 4 bases from V and 2 bases from J, with 13 bases between. The CDR3 consists of 14 residues. Germline values: CDR1 SGHRS, CDR2 YFSETQ. CDR3 in amino acids: CASSPGQITYEQYF. CDR3 nucleotides: TGCGCCAGCAGCCCCGGCCAGATCACCTACGAGCAGTACTTC.

V usage is TRBV5-1 and J usage is TRBJ2-7, with 13 bases fitting TRBD2. This CDR3 has 16 residues. Germline CDR1 is SGHRS and CDR2 is YFSETQ. J gave up 3 bases and V 0 bases, and 3 bases lay outside the gene matches. CDR3 DNA: TGCGCCAGCAGCTTGGGGACTAGCGGGAGCCTCTACGAGCAGTACTTC. It specifies CASSLGTSGSLYEQYF.

The chain joins TRBV6-6 to TRBJ1-3; no reliable D call. This CDR3 has 11 amino acids. The germline CDR1 and CDR2 sequences are MNHNY and SVGAGI (reference sequence). The V and J ends lost 6 bases and 4 bases respectively, with 4 bases between them. The CDR3 nucleotides read TGTGCCAGCAGGAGGGGAAACACCATATATTTT. This translates into CASRRGNTIYF.

The chain joins TRBV6-5 to TRBJ1-1; TRBD1 might be the D (6 bases). Trimming left V 6 bases short and J 6 bases short, with 8 bases between. Germline CDR1 reads MNHEY; CDR2 reads SVGAGI. This CDR3 spans 11 amino acids. The CDR3 protein is CASRQGPEAFF. The CDR3 DNA reads TGTGCCAGCAGACAGGGCCCTGAAGCTTTCTTT.

The chain employs TRBV6-5 and TRBJ1-1; possible D gene TRBD1, 6 bases. V was cut by 7 bases and J by 8 bases, with 11 bases left in between. CDR1 and CDR2 from the germline V gene are MNHEY and SVGAGI. This CDR3 spans 11 amino acids. CDR3 region: CASNRGTEAFF. The CDR3 DNA sequence: TGTGCCAGCAATAGGGGGACAGAAGCTTTCTTT.

The CDR3 nucleotides read TGTGCCAGTGGCGACAGGGAAGTCAACATATATTTT. It is translated as CASGDREVNIYF. The chain uses TRBV19 and TRBJ1-3, with TRBD1 identical over 7 bases. Trimming removed 8 bases from V and 12 bases from J; junction bases left unmatched: 10. This CDR3 has 12 residues. The germline V gene encodes CDR1 LNHDA and CDR2 SQIVND (reference sequence).

The V gene is TRBV6-5, the J gene TRBJ1-3, with D uncertain. Germline lookup yields CDR1 MNHEY and CDR2 SVGAGI. Trimming cost V 6 bases and J 2 bases, with 14 bases left between them. This CDR3 contains 15 residues. DNA of the CDR3: TGTGCCAGCAGCCTAAACCGCCACCCTGGAAACACCATATATTTT. Protein product: CASSLNRHPGNTIYF.

This chain joins TRBV11-3 and TRBJ1-4, with D unclear. With 1 base removed from V and 8 bases from J, the gap between germline ends came to 5 bases. Germline CDR1 is SGHNT and CDR2 is YENEEA. CDR3 length equals 12 residues. In nucleotides, the CDR3 is TGTGCCAGCAGCTTAGGAGAGGAAAAACTGTTTTTT. Its protein is CASSLGEEKLFF.

The chain combines TRBV7-2 with TRBJ1-6, with unresolved D. Trimming took 3 bases from V and 9 from J, leaving 18 bases between them. The germline CDR1 and CDR2 sequences are SGHTA and FQGNSA. The CDR3 has 16 amino acids. CDR3 sequence (DNA): TGTGCCAGCAGCTTGGGCGGGGTGGCAGGCGGTTCACCCCTCCACTTT. It codes for CASSLGGVAGGSPLHF.

The rearrangement uses TRBV7-9 and TRBJ1-5; TRBD1 might be the D (5 bases). Trimming pared 1 base from V and 6 bases from J, leaving 13 bases between. Germline V gene data show CDR1 as SEHNR and CDR2 as FQNEAQ (reference sequence). The CDR3 runs 15 residues. The CDR3: CASSLGVSGPQPQHF. DNA for the CDR3: TGTGCCAGCAGCTTAGGGGTGTCAGGGCCTCAGCCCCAGCATTTT.

This chain uses TRBV10-3 with TRBJ1-1, with D hard to call. Germline V gene lookup returns CDR1 ENHRY and CDR2 SYGVKD. Trimming removed 3 bases from V and 5 bases from J, with 13 bases in between. CDR3 length: 14 residues. CDR3 in DNA: TGTGCCATCAGTGAAGTCAGCTCTGGGACTGAAGCTTTCTTT. Protein product: CAISEVSSGTEAFF.

This chain connects TRBV27 to TRBJ1-2, with a tentative D call TRBD1 (5 bases). V lost 3 bases to trimming and J lost 2 bases, with 7 bases between them. CDR1 and CDR2 (germline): MNHEY, SMNVEV (reference sequence). CDR3 length equals 13 residues. The CDR3 region is CASSFRQNYGYTF. In DNA form, the CDR3 reads TGTGCCAGCAGTTTTAGACAGAACTATGGCTACACCTTC.

The chain recombines TRBV15 with TRBJ1-3; weak D call: TRBD1 (6 bases). CDR3 length: 15 amino acids. Germline V gene sequence: CDR1 LNHNV, CDR2 YYDKDF (reference sequence). V lost 4 bases and J lost 2, with 12 bases in between. CDR3 residues: CATSTVSGAGNTIYF. The CDR3 bases are TGTGCCACCAGCACCGTCTCAGGGGCTGGAAACACCATATATTTT.

The V gene is TRBV9, the J gene TRBJ1-2; 10 bases agree with TRBD1. The CDR3 totals 16 residues. Trimming at V came to 3 bases and at J to 4 bases, leaving 9 bases not matched to a gene. The V gene's germline CDR1 is SGDLS and CDR2 YYNGEE. CDR3 sequence (DNA): TGTGCCAGCAGCGGACACAGGACAGGGGGTCTCTATGGCTACACCTTC. Protein sequence: CASSGHRTGGLYGYTF.

The J gene is TRBJ2-5, the V gene TRBV7-7, with D uncertain. V lost 5 bases and J 5 bases, leaving 15 bases between the germline ends. The CDR3 spans 14 residues. Germline assignment: CDR1 SSHAT and CDR2 FNYEAQ (reference sequence). The CDR3 reads CASSSLTFRETQYF. The CDR3 DNA follows: TGTGCCAGCAGCAGCCTCACGTTCAGGGAGACCCAGTACTTC.